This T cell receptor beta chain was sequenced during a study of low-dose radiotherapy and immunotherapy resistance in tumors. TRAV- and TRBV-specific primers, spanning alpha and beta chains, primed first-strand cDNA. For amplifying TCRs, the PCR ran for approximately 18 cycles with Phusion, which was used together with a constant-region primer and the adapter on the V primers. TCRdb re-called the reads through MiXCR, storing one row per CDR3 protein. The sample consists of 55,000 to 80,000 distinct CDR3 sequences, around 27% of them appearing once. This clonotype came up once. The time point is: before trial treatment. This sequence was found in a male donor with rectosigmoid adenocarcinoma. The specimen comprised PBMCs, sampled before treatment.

The CDR3 bases are TGCAGCGTTGAGGGGGGCATGGGGTTTCCCACAGATACGCAGTATTTT. Amino acid sequence: CSVEGGMGFPTDTQYF. The rearrangement uses TRBV29-1 and TRBJ2-3; perhaps D is TRBD1 or TRBD2 (6 bases each). The CDR3 length is 16 residues. Trimming stripped 3 bases from V and 2 bases from J, with 18 bases between. Germline V lookup: CDR1 SQVTM, CDR2 ANQGSEA.